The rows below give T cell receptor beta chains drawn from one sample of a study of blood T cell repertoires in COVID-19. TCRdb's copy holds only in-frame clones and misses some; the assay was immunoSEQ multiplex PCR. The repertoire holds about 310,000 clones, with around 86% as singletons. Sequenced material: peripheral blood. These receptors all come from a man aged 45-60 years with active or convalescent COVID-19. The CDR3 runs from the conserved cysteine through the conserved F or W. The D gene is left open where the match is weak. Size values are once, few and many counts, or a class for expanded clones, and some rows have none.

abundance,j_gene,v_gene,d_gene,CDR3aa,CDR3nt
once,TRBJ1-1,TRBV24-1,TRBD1,CATRSGQGNTEAFF,TGTGCCACCCGCTCGGGACAGGGGAACACTGAAGCTTTCTTT
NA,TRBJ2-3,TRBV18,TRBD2,CASSLGGGTDTQYF,TGTGCCAGCTCCCTCGGGGGGGGCACAGATACGCAGTATTTT
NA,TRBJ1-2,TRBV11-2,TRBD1,CASSLGGQVYYGYTF,TGTGCCAGCAGCTTAGGAGGACAGGTCTACTATGGCTACACCTTC
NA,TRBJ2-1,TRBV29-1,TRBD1,CSVSRGSSYNEQFF,TGCAGCGTCTCCAGGGGGAGCTCCTACAATGAGCAGTTCTTC
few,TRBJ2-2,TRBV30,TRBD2,CAWKGLAGHTGELFF,TGTGCCTGGAAGGGACTAGCGGGACACACCGGGGAGCTGTTTTTT
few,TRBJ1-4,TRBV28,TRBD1,CASSLLTGGRVEKLFF,TGTGCCAGCAGTTTGCTCACAGGGGGCCGGGTTGAAAAACTGTTTTTT
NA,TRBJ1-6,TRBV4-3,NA,CASSQDDRDNSPLHF,TGCGCCAGCAGCCAAGACGACAGAGATAATTCACCCCTCCACTTT
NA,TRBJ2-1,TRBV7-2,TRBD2,CASSDTSGSYNEQFF,TGTGCCAGCAGCGACACTAGCGGCTCCTACAATGAGCAGTTCTTC
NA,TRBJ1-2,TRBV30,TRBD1,CAWTRTGRNYGYTF,TGTGCCTGGACCCGGACAGGGAGGAACTATGGCTACACCTTC
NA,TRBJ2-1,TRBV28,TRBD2,CGSQGLADEQFF,TGTGGCAGCCAGGGACTAGCGGATGAGCAGTTCTTC
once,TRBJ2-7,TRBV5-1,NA,CASSLIQGGEQYF,TGCGCCAGCAGCTTAATCCAGGGTGGCGAGCAGTACTTC